This T cell receptor (beta chain) appears in the sequencing data of a study of blood T cell repertoires in COVID-19. Study details: Acute and convalescent COVID-19 specimens originated in the United States, Italy and Spain. T cells, B-cell-depleted T cells, or PBMCs supplied cDNA or gDNA.

The germline V gene encodes CDR1 KGHDR and CDR2 SFDVKD. V dropped 1 base and J dropped 8 bases, with 19 bases sitting between them. This CDR3 spans 17 amino acids. Sequencing used immunoSEQ multiplex PCR; TCRdb keeps in-frame clones, though not all of them. This table holds some 40,000 clones, over 75% found once. The receptor comes from a human donor in a cohort sampled during active COVID-19. This chain joins TRBV24-1 and TRBJ1-4; TRBD1 might be the D (6 bases). The sample comprised peripheral blood. CDR3 nucleotide sequence: TGTGCCACCAGTGATTTCCGGGCCGCAGGGGCCGAAGAAAAACTGTTTTTT. Protein product: CATSDFRAAGAEEKLFF.